The 26 T cell receptor beta chains reported below all come from one sample, sequenced in a study of blood T cell repertoires in COVID-19 (dated by TCRdb to about 2020). Receptors were amplified or captured by the immunoSEQ multiplex PCR assay. Entries here come from immuneACCESS through TCRdb and include only in-frame sequences with V and J called. Some clones fail to appear in such tables; in the studies checked, an unresolved V gene covers under half of the shortfall, and the cause of the remainder is unknown. For this sample there are some 74,000 clones; 76% appear just once. About 15% of the sample belongs to the ten largest clones. Material: peripheral blood. These TCRs come from a man in his 70s with active or convalescent COVID-19.

V gene TRBV18 combines with J gene TRBJ2-7, with 9 bases aligning to TRBD1. The V segment lost 6 bases and the J segment 4 bases; nucleotides outside the gene matches: 7. The CDR3 runs to 14 residues. Germline V gives CDR1 KGHSH, CDR2 LQKENI. CDR3 bases: TGTGCCAGCTCCCCCGGGACAGGGAGATACGAGCAGTACTTC. This translates into CASSPGTGRYEQYF.

This chain connects TRBV3-1 (or the pseudogene TRBV3-2) to TRBJ2-1; 12 bases line up with TRBD2. V shed 4 bases, J shed 4 bases, and the junction held 2 bases outside the gene matches. CDR1 LGHDT and CDR2 YNNKEL come from the germline V gene (reference sequence). The CDR3 has 15 amino acids. CDR3 residues: CASSPGLAGYNEQFF. The CDR3 DNA reads TGTGCCAGCAGCCCCGGACTAGCGGGGTACAATGAGCAGTTCTTC.

The rearrangement uses TRBV19 and TRBJ1-5; perhaps TRBD1 as D (5 bases). The CDR3 sequence is 15 residues long. The V gene lost 2 bases and the J gene lost 5 bases, with 13 bases spanning the gap. Germline values: CDR1 LNHDA, CDR2 SQIVND (reference sequence). As DNA, the CDR3 is TGTGCCAGTAGTATATTTTTAACAGGTGATCAGCCCCAGCATTTT. Translation gives CASSIFLTGDQPQHF. Drawing the rest from reference TRBV19 and TRBJ1-5, the complete variable domain is DGGITQSPKYLFRKEGQNVTLSCEQNLNHDAMYWYRQDPGQGLRLIYYSQIVNDFQKGDIAEGYSVSREKKESFPLTVTSAQKNPTAFYLCASSIFLTGDQPQHFGDGTRLSIL.

This clone turned up a few times. This chain joins TRBV11-3 and TRBJ1-1; D gene unclear. Germline V CDR1 and CDR2: SGHNT, YENEEA. The CDR3 totals 14 residues. The V end was cut by 5 bases, the J end by 4 bases, with 14 bases between. The CDR3 DNA follows: TGTGCCAGCAGCCTTCGGGAGGGAGGCACTGAAGCTTTCTTT. It codes for CASSLREGGTEAFF.

The J gene is TRBJ2-7, the V gene TRBV28; 9 bases are a match to TRBD1. The CDR3 length is 14 residues. CDR1 is MDHEN, CDR2 SYDVKM, per germline. J lost 2 bases, V lost 7 bases, and 6 bases had no gene match. The CDR3 DNA reads as TGTGCCAGCAAGACAGGGGGAGACGCCTACGAGCAGTACTTC. Encoded protein: CASKTGGDAYEQYF.

This clone was seen just once. The genes are TRBV12-1 and TRBJ2-1; the table's D call of TRBD1 was not tested on the DNA. TRBV12-1 constitutes a pseudogene. The length of the CDR3 is 21 residues. This CDR3 is CASSTPQGGGTGDLTYNEQFF. The CDR3 nucleotides read TGTGCCAGCAGCACTCCACAAGGTGGCGGGACAGGGGACCTAACCTACAATGAGCAGTTCTTC.

The rearrangement uses TRBV24-1 and TRBJ2-7; perhaps TRBD2 as D (5 bases). Trimming shortened V by 9 bases and J by 3 bases, and 17 bases separated the two germline ends. The CDR3 sequence is 14 residues long. In germline, CDR1 is KGHDR, CDR2 SFDVKD. The CDR3 sequence: CATRAGEPDYEQYF. The DNA of the CDR3 is TGTGCCACCCGAGCCGGGGAACCCGACTACGAGCAGTACTTC.

This chain links TRBV25-1 with TRBJ1-6; a possible D gene is TRBD1 (5 bases). The CDR3 covers 14 residues. Germline assignment: CDR1 MGHDK and CDR2 SYGVNS. Trimming cost V 2 bases and J 7 bases, with 9 bases left between them. The CDR3 nucleotides are TGTGCCAGCAGTGAAGCTGCAGGGAATTCACCCCTCCACTTT. Encoded protein: CASSEAAGNSPLHF.

The chain couples TRBV6-5 to TRBJ1-1, with 7 bases that match TRBD1. The ends lost 6 bases at V and 1 base at J; junction bases unmatched: 5. The germline V gene has CDR1 MNHEY and CDR2 SVGAGI. The CDR3 runs to 14 residues. The CDR3 spells CASRDWTGNTEAFF. CDR3 DNA: TGTGCCAGCAGGGATTGGACAGGGAACACTGAAGCTTTCTTT.

The chain couples TRBV28 to TRBJ1-1; D may be TRBD1 (5 bases). V was clipped by 7 bases and J by 1 base, with 13 bases between them. CDR1 is MDHEN and CDR2 is SYDVKM in the germline V gene. The CDR3 is 14 amino acids. For the CDR3, the DNA is TGTGCCAGCAAGAGCCCCACAGGGAACACTGAAGCTTTCTTT. Encoded protein: CASKSPTGNTEAFF.

CDR3 residues: CASSKNRGSYEQYF. DNA for the CDR3: TGTGCCAGCAGCAAAAACAGGGGTTCCTACGAGCAGTACTTC. J is TRBJ2-7 and V is TRBV7-8; 7 nucleotides agree with TRBD1. Germline values: CDR1 SGHVS, CDR2 FQNEAQ. V shed 5 bases and J 1 base; nucleotides not matched to a gene: 5. The CDR3 is made up of 14 amino acids. The variable domain in full, with the rest retrieved from reference TRBV7-8 and TRBJ2-7, is GAGVSQSPRYKVAKRGQDVALRCDPISGHVSLFWYQQALGQGPEFLTYFQNEAQLDKSGLPSDRFFAERPEGSVSTLKIQRTQQEDSAVYLCASSKNRGSYEQYFGPGTRLTVT.

This chain links TRBV2 with TRBJ1-2; 7 nucleotides match TRBD1. Germline V lookup: CDR1 SNHLY, CDR2 FYNNEI. The CDR3 has 16 amino acids. V trimming: 2 bases; J trimming: 0 bases; junction bases outside the gene matches: 6. CDR3 amino acids: CASSERGTAANYGYTF. The CDR3 DNA reads TGTGCCAGCAGTGAACGAGGGACAGCAGCTAACTATGGCTACACCTTC.

This clone was observed a single time. This chain uses TRBV30 with TRBJ2-1; 7 nucleotides agree with TRBD1. The CDR3 has 13 residues. CDR1 and CDR2 (germline): GTSNPN, SVGIG (reference sequence). After removal of 2 bases from V and 4 bases from J, the junction contained 2 bases not matched to a gene. CDR3 in DNA: TGTGCCTGGAGTACGGGACAGTACAATGAGCAGTTCTTC. Translated, it gives CAWSTGQYNEQFF.

V usage is TRBV6-5 and J usage is TRBJ2-7; TRBD1 aligns across 8 bases. Germline V lookup: CDR1 MNHEY, CDR2 SVGAGI. The ends lost 6 bases at V and 4 bases at J; junction bases unmatched: 8. The CDR3 totals 14 residues. CDR3 amino acids: CASRARDRTYEQYF. Written as DNA, the CDR3 is TGTGCCAGCAGAGCCCGGGACAGGACTTACGAGCAGTACTTC.

V is TRBV3-1 (or the pseudogene TRBV3-2) and J is TRBJ1-2, with D possibly being TRBD1 (6 bases). Trimming cost V 4 bases and J 8 bases, with 11 bases left between them. Germline CDR1 LGHDT, CDR2 YNNKEL (reference sequence). The CDR3 has 12 amino acids. CDR3 amino acids: CASSPRGGGYTF. The CDR3 nucleotides read TGTGCCAGCAGCCCTAGGGGGGGAGGCTACACCTTC.

The gene calls are TRBV6-2 or TRBV6-3 and TRBJ2-7; tentative D call: TRBD1 (5 bases). The CDR3 is 13 amino acids. Germline V lookup: CDR1 MNHEY, CDR2 SVGEGT. V was trimmed by 4 bases and J by 2 bases, leaving 9 bases between them. The CDR3 DNA reads as TGTGCCAGCAGTTTTTCGGACACCTACGAGCAGTACTTC. Translating gives CASSFSDTYEQYF.

CDR3 in amino acids: CASSQRTDLSYEQYF. The CDR3 DNA follows: TGTGCCAGCTCACAACGGACAGACCTCTCCTACGAGCAGTACTTC. V usage is TRBV18 and J usage is TRBJ2-7; a weak D match, TRBD1 (6 bases). The V end lost 4 bases, the J end lost 0 bases, and 13 bases lay between the germline ends. The CDR3 sequence is 15 residues long. The V gene's germline CDR1 is KGHSH and CDR2 LQKENI.

The chain carries TRBV10-3 and TRBJ2-5; 7 positions match TRBD2. Germline CDR1 is ENHRY and CDR2 is SYGVKD. CDR3 length equals 14 residues. V dropped 2 bases and J dropped 5; count of bases not matched to a gene: 5. The CDR3 DNA reads TGTGCCATCAGTGAGGGCGGGGGAGACGAGACCCAGTACTTC. This sequence encodes CAISEGGGDETQYF.

J is TRBJ1-2 and V is TRBV3-1 (or the pseudogene TRBV3-2), with no clear D. Germline V gives CDR1 LGHDT, CDR2 YNNKEL (reference sequence). The germline V and J ends were trimmed by 3 bases and 2 bases, with 16 bases remaining between them. CDR3 length: 16 amino acids. CDR3 nucleotide sequence: TGTGCCAGCAGCCAGTTTTACCCCGACACCAACTATGGCTACACCTTC. This translates into CASSQFYPDTNYGYTF.

V and J are TRBV6-5 and TRBJ2-1, with 7 nucleotides matching TRBD2. Germline-derived CDR1 and CDR2 are MNHEY and SVGAGI. V lost 4 bases and J lost 14; bases outside the gene matches: 8. The CDR3 covers 12 residues. This chain's CDR3 is CASSSYRDYEFF. CDR3 nucleotide sequence: TGTGCCAGCAGTTCATACCGGGACTATGAGTTCTTC.

The V and J genes are TRBV6-5 and TRBJ1-1; 7 nucleotides line up with TRBD1. Germline V CDR1 and CDR2: MNHEY, SVGAGI. The CDR3 contains 15 residues. V was pared by 0 bases and J by 8 bases, with 9 bases of the junction left unmatched. The DNA for the CDR3 is TGTGCCAGCAGTTACTCGAAGGGGGCGCGGTCCGAAGCTTTCTTT. It yields the protein CASSYSKGARSEAFF.

For the CDR3, the DNA is TGTGCCACTCGACGACAGGGAAAATCCTACGAGCAGTACTTC. It specifies CATRRQGKSYEQYF. The J gene is TRBJ2-7, the V gene TRBV19; 7 bases are shared with TRBD1. The CDR3 has 14 residues. V lost 10 bases to trimming and J lost 1 base; unmatched junction nucleotides: 10. In germline, CDR1 is LNHDA, CDR2 SQIVND (reference sequence). Complete variable domain (other parts from reference TRBV19 and TRBJ2-7): DGGITQSPKYLFRKEGQNVTLSCEQNLNHDAMYWYRQDPGQGLRLIYYSQIVNDFQKGDIAEGYSVSREKKESFPLTVTSAQKNPTAFYLCATRRQGKSYEQYFGPGTRLTVT.

The genes are TRBV30 and TRBJ2-5; 8 bases are a match to TRBD2. Per germline, CDR1 GTSNPN and CDR2 SVGIG (reference sequence). V shed 4 bases and J 6 bases; nucleotides not matched to a gene: 7. This CDR3 is 13 amino acids long. CDR3 coding DNA: TGTGCCTGGACTACCGGGGGGGGGAAGACCCAGTACTTC. It specifies CAWTTGGGKTQYF.

In this sample, this clone turned up a few times. The chain recombines TRBV19 with TRBJ2-5, with TRBD1 identical over 7 bases. V gave up 5 bases and J gave up 4 bases; unmatched junction bases: 7. Germline-derived CDR1 and CDR2 are LNHDA and SQIVND (reference sequence). The CDR3 runs to 14 residues. The CDR3 reads CASSPRGSGETQYF. The CDR3 region has the DNA TGTGCCAGTAGTCCCAGGGGGAGCGGAGAGACCCAGTACTTC.

This clone was seen only once. The V and J genes are TRBV6-6 and TRBJ1-5; D may be TRBD1 (5 bases). This CDR3 is 14 amino acids long. Trimming removed 6 bases from V and 2 bases from J, with 11 bases in between. Germline V lookup: CDR1 MNHNY, CDR2 SVGAGI (reference sequence). The CDR3 protein is CASSPRDRNQPQHF. In DNA, the CDR3 is TGTGCCAGCAGCCCCAGGGATCGCAATCAGCCCCAGCATTTT.

This clone has more than one count but fewer than ten. The genes are TRBV19 and TRBJ1-5; TRBD1 is a possible D gene (6 bases). The CDR3 extends over 16 amino acids. V lost 6 bases to trimming and J lost 3 bases, with 18 bases between them. Germline CDR1 LNHDA, CDR2 SQIVND (reference sequence). The chain's CDR3 is CASSFSPHRANQPQHF. In nucleotides, the CDR3 is TGTGCCAGTAGCTTCTCGCCCCACAGGGCCAATCAGCCCCAGCATTTT.